This T cell receptor beta chain appears in the sequencing data of a study of beta chain features in type 1 diabetes. The investigators reverse transcribed all of the isolated RNA, so they sequenced expressed TCRB transcripts. Using immunoSEQ multiplex PCR, the repertoire was profiled, and TCRdb retains in-frame clones only, with some absent. Of about 470,000 clones in the sample, roughly 30% were seen once. CDR3 size: 12 residues. Trimming stripped 2 bases from V and 5 bases from J, with 9 bases between. Germline CDR1 and CDR2: GTSNPN and SVGIG (reference sequence). This TCR was sampled from a young man in good health. The V gene is TRBV30, the J gene TRBJ1-2; unclear D gene. The sequenced material came from naive CD4+ T cells from blood. DNA of the CDR3: TGTGCCTGGAGTCGTGGGGTTTATGGCTACACCTTC. Translation: CAWSRGVYGYTF.